These 7 T cell receptor beta chains came from one sample sequenced in a study of T cells in Graves' hyperthyroidism and ophthalmopathy. The TCR beta CDR3 regions underwent amplification using RNA transcripts as the source. The HTBI primer set drove a first-round RT-PCR of the TCR CDR3. TCRdb redid the calling of the multiplex PCR reads with MiXCR, one entry per CDR3 protein. The sample yields fewer than 900,000 distinct CDR3 sequences, under 20% seen once. Material: blood. The receptors were sampled from a woman in her fifties or sixties with Graves' hyperthyroidism that later progressed to Graves' ophthalmopathy.

J is TRBJ1-2 and V is TRBV5-1; no definite D call. This CDR3 is built from 14 residues. Germline values: CDR1 SGHRS, CDR2 YFSETQ. Deletions cut 4 bases from V and 3 bases from J, with 13 bases between. The chain's CDR3 is CASSITRRDYGYTF. The CDR3 bases are TGCGCCAGCAGCATCACCCGAAGGGACTATGGCTACACCTTC.

This clonotype was detected ten times or more. The chain couples TRBV11-2 to TRBJ2-7; D remains unclear. Trimming removed 0 bases at V and 3 bases at J, with 9 bases between. This CDR3 contains 14 residues. Germline-derived CDR1 and CDR2 are SGHAT and FQNNGV. The CDR3: CASSLDGRNYEQYF. The CDR3 coding sequence is TGTGCCAGCAGCTTAGACGGACGTAACTACGAGCAGTACTTC.

The gene calls are TRBV20-1 and TRBJ1-1; no definite D call. The CDR3 totals 13 residues. V was trimmed by 7 bases and J by 8 bases, leaving 20 bases between them. Germline V CDR1 and CDR2: DFQATT, SNEGSKA (reference sequence). As DNA, the CDR3 is TGCAGTGTTAAATGGACGGCGACGGGGGAAGCTTTCTTT. Translation: CSVKWTATGEAFF.

This clonotype was observed a few times. The V call is TRBV20-1, the J call TRBJ1-6; tentative D call: TRBD1 (6 bases). Trimming shortened V by 4 bases and J by 5 bases, and 9 bases separated the two germline ends. Looked up from germline, CDR1 is DFQATT and CDR2 is SNEGSKA (reference sequence). The CDR3 loop spans 13 amino acids. The DNA of the CDR3 is TGCAGTGCTAATAGGGACAATAATTCACCCCTCCACTTT. Protein product: CSANRDNNSPLHF.

Note on this clonotype: The junction and the germline gene differ at one end; a read error may be behind it. The CDR3 DNA reads TGTGCCAGCAGTTTTGGCAGGGATGACCAGCCCCGGCATTTT. Encoded protein: CASSFGRDDQPRHF. The chain combines TRBV12-3 or TRBV12-4 with TRBJ1-5, with a possible D match to TRBD1 (5 bases). This CDR3 region has 14 residues.

There are many counts of this clonotype. The chain combines TRBV7-9 with TRBJ1-2, with D unclear. CDR1 is SEHNR, CDR2 FQNEAQ, per germline (reference sequence). Trimming pared 4 bases from V and 8 bases from J, leaving 23 bases between. The CDR3 is 16 amino acids. DNA of the CDR3: TGTGCCAGCAGCTCATTAGAGAAGGCTCCCGTTTTGGGCTACACCTTC. Its protein is CASSSLEKAPVLGYTF.

The V call is TRBV5-6, the J call TRBJ1-1, with D possibly being TRBD1 (6 bases). This CDR3 has 17 residues. Trimming took 4 bases from V and 7 from J, leaving 26 bases between them. Per germline, CDR1 SGHDT and CDR2 YYEEEE. The CDR3 bases are TGTGCCAGCAGCCAAACACCCGTTCTTTTCGACAGGATTGAAGCTTTCTTT. Translated: CASSQTPVLFDRIEAFF. The full variable domain, completed using reference TRBV5-6 and TRBJ1-1, is DAGVTQSPTHLIKTRGQQVTLRCSPKSGHDTVSWYQQALGQGPQFIFQYYEEEERQRGNFPDRFSGHQFPNYSSELNVNALLLGDSALYLCASSQTPVLFDRIEAFFGQGTRLTVV.